This TCR beta chain derives from a study of cytomegalovirus exposure and HLA in healthy donors. General observations from the study: Later analysis suggested links between common viral pathogens and several top significant clusters. Prediction of most subjects' HLA-A and HLA-B alleles by TCR beta sequences was reportedly accurate. Productive rates of about 90% or about 30% were seen for most TCR beta V segments in an earlier analysis. Later analysis identified about 17,000 TCR beta sequences associated with HLA alleles, using a false discovery rate threshold of 0.05.

PCR was performed using 60 Vbeta and 13 Jbeta primers. Assay used: immunoSEQ multiplex PCR; TCRdb lists only in-frame clones, some missing. The sample records roughly 130,000 clones, more than 60% being singletons. Germline CDR1 reads MGHRA; CDR2 reads YSYEKL. V gave up 4 bases and J gave up 5 bases, with 20 bases separating them. This CDR3 has 17 residues. This clone was seen only once. The antigen is unknown. Sequenced input: PBMCs. The chain has TRBV4-1 and TRBJ2-2; D remains unclear. This receptor was identified in a woman in her 40s in good health and CMV-seropositive. CDR3 coding DNA: TGCGCCAGCAGCCGTACGCCCCTTTTGCGAGTTACCGGGGAGCTGTTTTTT. It encodes CASSRTPLLRVTGELFF.